One and the same sample provided the 26 T cell receptor beta chains below, sequenced in a study of shared clonotypes between healthy human individuals. Libraries were prepared by immunoSEQ multiplex PCR; TCRdb keeps only in-frame clonotypes and omits some of them. The profile shows roughly 1,600,000 clones, 98% of them singletons. Sequencing input: naive CD4+ T cells sorted from blood. Described subset: CD45RA+ positively selected. The receptors were sampled from a man aged 25-45 years in good health.

The rearrangement uses TRBV5-1 and TRBJ1-1; no clear D gene. Germline V gene data show CDR1 as SGHRS and CDR2 as YFSETQ. V was cut by 1 base and J by 4 bases, with 11 bases left in between. CDR3 length: 14 residues. CDR3 residues: CASSLHSAGTEAFF. CDR3 DNA sequence: TGCGCCAGCAGCTTGCATTCCGCCGGCACTGAAGCTTTCTTT. Looking up the rest from reference TRBV5-1 and TRBJ1-1 gives the full variable domain: KAGVTQTPRYLIKTRGQQVTLSCSPISGHRSVSWYQQTPGQGLQFLFEYFSETQRNKGNFPGRFSGRQFSNSRSEMNVSTLELGDSALYLCASSLHSAGTEAFFGQGTRLTVV.

In nucleotides, the CDR3 is TGCGCCAGCAGCCAAGTGAGCGGCGACCTATGGCACACCGGGGAGCTGTTTTTT. This translates into CASSQVSGDLWHTGELFF. The chain employs TRBV4-3 and TRBJ2-2; possibly TRBD2 for D (5 bases). V lost 1 base and J lost 3, with 18 bases in between. In germline, CDR1 is LGHNA, CDR2 YSLEER. The CDR3 has 18 amino acids.

The DNA for the CDR3 is TGTGCCAGCAGCGTAGACCCCCTTGGGACAGGGGGTCAGCCCCAGCATTTT. Translating gives CASSVDPLGTGGQPQHF. V usage is TRBV9 and J usage is TRBJ1-5, with 11 nucleotides matching TRBD1. Germline V CDR1 and CDR2: SGDLS, YYNGEE. This CDR3 is 17 amino acids long. After removal of 0 bases from V and 6 bases from J, the junction contained 8 bases not matched to a gene. Variable domain in full (rest from reference TRBV9 and TRBJ1-5): DSGVTQTPKHLITATGQRVTLRCSPRSGDLSVYWYQQSLDQGLQFLIQYYNGEERAKGNILERFSAQQFPDLHSELNLSSLELGDSALYFCASSVDPLGTGGQPQHFGDGTRLSIL.

The V call is TRBV6-6, the J call TRBJ1-5; D might be TRBD1 (5 bases). This CDR3 spans 15 amino acids. The V end was cut by 2 bases, the J end by 0 bases, with 8 bases between. The germline gives CDR1 MNHNY, CDR2 SVGAGI (reference sequence). The CDR3, as DNA: TGTGCCAGCAGTTACCAGGGCAGTAGCAATCAGCCCCAGCATTTT. It is translated as CASSYQGSSNQPQHF.

This clone was picked up one time. The CDR3 bases are TGTGCCTGGAGTGTTTGGGCAAGTGAGCAGTACTTC. Translating it yields CAWSVWASEQYF. The chain links TRBV30 to TRBJ2-7; D unresolved. The CDR3 loop spans 12 amino acids. Germline CDR1 reads GTSNPN; CDR2 reads SVGIG (reference sequence). The V gene lost 0 bases and the J gene lost 7 bases, with 10 bases spanning the gap. The variable domain in full, with the rest retrieved from reference TRBV30 and TRBJ2-7, is SQTIHQWPATLVQPVGSPLSLECTVEGTSNPNLYWYRQAAGRGLQLLFYSVGIGQISSEVPQNLSASRPQDRQFILSSKKLLLSDSGFYLCAWSVWASEQYFGPGTRLTVT.

The J gene is TRBJ2-1, the V gene TRBV11-3; 8 bases line up with TRBD2. The CDR3 length is 16 residues. CDR1 and CDR2 (germline): SGHNT, YENEEA. Germline trimming cut 5 bases from V and 4 bases from J; bases unmatched to any gene: 10. The CDR3 coding sequence is TGTGCCAGCAGCCCCCGTGTAGCGGGGCCTTACAATGAGCAGTTCTTC. Its protein is CASSPRVAGPYNEQFF. Supplemented by reference TRBV11-3 and TRBJ2-1, the full variable domain reads EAGVVQSPRYKIIEKKQPVAFWCNPISGHNTLYWYLQNLGQGPELLIRYENEEAVDDSQLPKDRFSAERLKGVDSTLKIQPAELGDSAVYLCASSPRVAGPYNEQFFGPGTRLTVL.

Turning to this clone: Other DNA sequences from this sample encode an identical CDR3 as well. The chain employs TRBV5-1 and TRBJ2-5; 14 bases are a match to TRBD2. Per germline, CDR1 SGHRS and CDR2 YFSETQ. This CDR3 contains 16 residues. V shed 4 bases, J shed 1 base, and the junction held 3 bases outside the gene matches. This chain's CDR3 is CASSPGTSGSQETQYF. The CDR3 bases are TGCGCCAGCAGCCCCGGGACTAGCGGGAGCCAAGAGACCCAGTACTTC.

The V call is TRBV29-1, the J call TRBJ2-7, with a tentative D call TRBD1 (5 bases). There are 14 residues in the CDR3. Trimming removed 4 bases at V and 2 bases at J, with 15 bases between. CDR1 and CDR2 from the germline V gene are SQVTM and ANQGSEA. The CDR3: CSVGGLGSPYEQYF. The CDR3 nucleotides read TGCAGCGTTGGGGGCCTAGGTTCGCCCTACGAGCAGTACTTC.

The rearrangement joins TRBV29-1 to TRBJ2-4; no reliable D call. V was cut by 7 bases and J by 0 bases, with 7 bases left in between. Looked up from germline, CDR1 is SQVTM and CDR2 is ANQGSEA. CDR3 length equals 12 residues. The CDR3 sequence: CSGRGAKNIQYF. CDR3 DNA sequence: TGCAGCGGAAGAGGAGCCAAAAACATTCAGTACTTC.

V usage is TRBV6-5 and J usage is TRBJ2-7, with D possibly matching TRBD2 (5 bases). Germline CDR1 MNHEY, CDR2 SVGAGI. CDR3 length: 14 residues. V was pared by 4 bases and J by 4 bases, with 14 bases between. The CDR3 DNA reads TGTGCCAGCAGTTTGAGGGAAGGGAGATACGAGCAGTACTTC. Its protein is CASSLREGRYEQYF.

The chain joins TRBV7-9 to TRBJ2-3, with 7 bases fitting TRBD2. The CDR3 is made up of 16 amino acids. The V gene end was trimmed by 4 bases and the J gene end by 3 bases; junction bases not matched to a gene: 10. Germline values: CDR1 SEHNR, CDR2 FQNEAQ (reference sequence). CDR3 nucleotide sequence: TGTGCCAGCAGCTACAGGAGGGAGGGCATTACAGATACGCAGTATTTT. Its protein product is CASSYRREGITDTQYF.

The CDR3: CASSLESVETQYF. In DNA, the CDR3 is TGCGCCAGCAGCTTGGAAAGCGTCGAGACCCAGTACTTC. The chain recombines TRBV5-1 with TRBJ2-5; no clear D gene. The CDR3 is 13 residues long. The V and J ends lost 0 bases and 5 bases respectively, with 8 bases between them. The germline CDR1 and CDR2 sequences are SGHRS and YFSETQ.

The rearrangement uses TRBV5-1 and TRBJ1-5; D gene uncertain. Germline CDR1 is SGHRS and CDR2 is YFSETQ. The V gene lost 7 bases and the J gene lost 1 base, with 9 bases spanning the gap. The CDR3 covers 13 residues. CDR3 loop: CASERVSNQPQHF. CDR3 DNA sequence: TGCGCCAGCGAAAGAGTGAGCAATCAGCCCCAGCATTTT.

Only one count was recorded for this clone. Other DNA sequences from this sample encode an identical CDR3 as well. The J gene is TRBJ1-1, the V gene TRBV28; tentative D call: TRBD1 (5 bases). The CDR3 totals 14 residues. Germline-derived CDR1 and CDR2 are MDHEN and SYDVKM. Trimming stripped 6 bases from V and 0 bases from J, with 11 bases between. DNA of the CDR3: TGTGCCAGCAGAACGGGACTGATGAACACTGAAGCTTTCTTT. Translating it yields CASRTGLMNTEAFF.

The rearrangement joins TRBV10-2 to TRBJ1-5, with D possibly TRBD1 on 5 matching bases. Looked up from germline, CDR1 is WSHSY and CDR2 is SAAADI. The ends were cut back, 10 bases at V and 0 bases at J, with 16 bases in the middle. The CDR3 is 15 residues long. CDR3 nucleotide sequence: TGCGCCACCCGGACACAGGAAAATAGCAATCAGCCCCAGCATTTT. It yields the protein CATRTQENSNQPQHF.

The chain is built from TRBV2 and TRBJ2-1; D is perhaps TRBD2 (5 bases). The V and J ends lost 10 bases and 0 bases respectively, with 16 bases between them. The CDR3 is 15 amino acids. Germline V CDR1 and CDR2: SNHLY, FYNNEI. The CDR3 sequence: CATSIGSRSYNEQFF. The CDR3 nucleotides are TGTGCCACCAGCATAGGGAGCCGCTCCTACAATGAGCAGTTCTTC. Full variable domain (rest looked up from reference TRBV2 and TRBJ2-1): EPEVTQTPSHQVTQMGQEVILRCVPISNHLYFYWYRQILGQKVEFLVSFYNNEISEKSEIFDDQFSVERPDGSNFTLKIRSTKLEDSAMYFCATSIGSRSYNEQFFGPGTRLTVL.

The chain combines TRBV18 with TRBJ1-5; D unclear. The CDR3 is made up of 14 amino acids. V lost 3 bases and J lost 4, with 10 bases in between. Germline V gene sequence: CDR1 KGHSH, CDR2 LQKENI. Here the CDR3 reads CASSPFSRNQPQHF. CDR3 DNA sequence: TGTGCCAGCTCACCTTTCAGCAGGAATCAGCCCCAGCATTTT. The full variable domain, in which reference TRBV18 and TRBJ1-5 provide the parts outside the CDR3, is NAGVMQNPRHLVRRRGQEARLRCSPMKGHSHVYWYRQLPEEGLKFMVYLQKENIIDESGMPKERFSAEFPKEGPSILRIQQVVRGDSAAYFCASSPFSRNQPQHFGDGTRLSIL.

This clone was recorded once. The same CDR3 arises from other DNA sequences in this sample as well. This chain connects TRBV18 to TRBJ2-5; no clear D. In germline, CDR1 is KGHSH, CDR2 LQKENI. Trimming left V 0 bases short and J 2 bases short, with 4 bases between. The CDR3 is made up of 13 amino acids. The CDR3 DNA follows: TGTGCCAGCTCACCACCAGGGCAAGAGACCCAGTACTTC. This gives the protein CASSPPGQETQYF.

CDR3 loop: CATSRSEQAGGLYNEQFF. The CDR3 DNA is TGTGCCACCAGCAGATCCGAGCAAGCGGGAGGGCTGTACAATGAGCAGTTCTTC. The chain employs TRBV15 and TRBJ2-1, with 10 bases matching TRBD2. Trimming at V came to 2 bases and at J to 4 bases, leaving 11 bases not matched to a gene. Per germline, CDR1 LNHNV and CDR2 YYDKDF (reference sequence). The CDR3 totals 18 residues. The full variable domain, its missing parts supplied by reference TRBV15 and TRBJ2-1, is DAMVIQNPRYQVTQFGKPVTLSCSQTLNHNVMYWYQQKSSQAPKLLFHYYDKDFNNEADTPDNFQSRRPNTSFCFLDIRSPGLGDTAMYLCATSRSEQAGGLYNEQFFGPGTRLTVL.

The rearrangement links TRBV6-1 to TRBJ2-1; perhaps TRBD2 as D (5 bases). The germline CDR1 and CDR2 sequences are MNHNS and SASEGT. CDR3 size: 17 residues. Trimming pared 3 bases from V and 3 bases from J, leaving 18 bases between. Here the CDR3 reads CASSEPEGKLGYNEQFF. As DNA, the CDR3 is TGTGCCAGCAGTGAGCCAGAGGGAAAACTAGGCTACAATGAGCAGTTCTTC.

This rearrangement joins TRBV30 to TRBJ2-2, with TRBD2 as a possible D gene (5 bases). Germline V CDR1 and CDR2: GTSNPN, SVGIG (reference sequence). V lost 0 bases, J lost 4 bases, and 9 bases lay in between. The CDR3 extends over 14 amino acids. The CDR3 DNA reads as TGTGCCTGGAGTGTACGGGGTACCACCGGGGAGCTGTTTTTT. Protein sequence: CAWSVRGTTGELFF.

A note on this clone: The same CDR3 is also encoded by other DNA sequences in this sample. J is TRBJ2-3 and V is TRBV6-4; 10 nucleotides line up with TRBD2. The CDR3 has 14 amino acids. V gave up 6 bases and J gave up 1 base; unmatched junction bases: 1. Germline V gives CDR1 MRHNA, CDR2 SNTAGT. The CDR3 coding sequence is TGTGCCAGCAGCCTAGCGGGGGGCACAGATACGCAGTATTTT. Amino acids: CASSLAGGTDTQYF.

V is TRBV15 and J is TRBJ2-3; maybe TRBD2 (5 bases). The V gene's germline CDR1 is LNHNV and CDR2 YYDKDF (reference sequence). Trimming left V 5 bases short and J 5 bases short, with 14 bases between. The CDR3 extends over 14 amino acids. This CDR3 is CATSGILAQDTQYF. DNA of the CDR3: TGTGCCACCAGCGGGATCCTAGCTCAAGATACGCAGTATTTT.

About this clone itself: In the same sample, other DNA sequences code for this CDR3. The chain employs TRBV11-2 and TRBJ2-1, with D possibly matching TRBD2 (5 bases). Germline V gives CDR1 SGHAT, CDR2 FQNNGV. V shed 1 base and J shed 7 bases, with 11 bases lying between them. The CDR3 runs to 14 residues. CDR3 nucleotide sequence: TGTGCCAGCAGCTTAGGGTCCCTAGCAAATGAGCAGTTCTTC. Its translation is CASSLGSLANEQFF.

The genes are TRBV5-5 and TRBJ2-1, with D maybe TRBD2 (6 bases). CDR3 length equals 17 residues. Deletions cut 3 bases from V and 2 bases from J, with 18 bases between. Germline V gives CDR1 SGHKS, CDR2 YYEKEE (reference sequence). The CDR3 region is CASSSAPAGPPYNEQFF. Here the CDR3 DNA reads TGTGCCAGCAGCTCCGCCCCGGCGGGACCGCCCTACAATGAGCAGTTCTTC. Drawing the rest from reference TRBV5-5 and TRBJ2-1, the complete variable domain is DAGVTQSPTHLIKTRGQQVTLRCSPISGHKSVSWYQQVLGQGPQFIFQYYEKEERGRGNFPDRFSARQFPNYSSELNVNALLLGDSALYLCASSSAPAGPPYNEQFFGPGTRLTVL.

The rearrangement links TRBV28 to TRBJ2-5; D is uncertain. CDR3 length equals 18 residues. The ends were cut back, 0 bases at V and 3 bases at J, with 20 bases in the middle. Germline CDR1 reads MDHEN; CDR2 reads SYDVKM. CDR3 residues: CASSLWTVGRTVKETQYF. CDR3 nucleotide sequence: TGTGCCAGCAGTTTATGGACGGTGGGCAGGACGGTAAAAGAGACCCAGTACTTC.